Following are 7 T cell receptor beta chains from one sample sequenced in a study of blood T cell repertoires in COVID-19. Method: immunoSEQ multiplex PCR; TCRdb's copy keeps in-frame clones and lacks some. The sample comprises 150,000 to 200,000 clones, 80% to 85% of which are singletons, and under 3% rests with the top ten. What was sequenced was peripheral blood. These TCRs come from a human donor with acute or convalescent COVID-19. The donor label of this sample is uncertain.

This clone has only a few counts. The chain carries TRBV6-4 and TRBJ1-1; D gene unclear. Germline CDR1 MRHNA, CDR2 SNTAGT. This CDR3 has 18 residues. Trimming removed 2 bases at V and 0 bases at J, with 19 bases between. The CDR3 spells CASSDPRGYCVLNTEAFF. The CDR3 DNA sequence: TGTGCCAGCAGTGACCCTCGAGGCTACTGCGTACTGAACACTGAAGCTTTCTTT.

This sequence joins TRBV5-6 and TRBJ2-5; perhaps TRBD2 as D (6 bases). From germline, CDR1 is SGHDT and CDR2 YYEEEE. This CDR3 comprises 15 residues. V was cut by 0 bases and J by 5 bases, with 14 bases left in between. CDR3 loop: CASSLGGRNGETQYF. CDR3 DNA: TGTGCCAGCAGCTTGGGTGGGAGGAATGGGGAGACCCAGTACTTC.

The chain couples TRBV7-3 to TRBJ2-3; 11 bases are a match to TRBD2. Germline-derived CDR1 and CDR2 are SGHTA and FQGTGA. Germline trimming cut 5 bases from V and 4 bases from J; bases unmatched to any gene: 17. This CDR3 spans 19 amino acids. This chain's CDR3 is CASSVAYGTSGQTPDTQYF. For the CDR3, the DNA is TGTGCCAGCAGCGTGGCCTACGGGACTAGCGGCCAGACCCCAGATACGCAGTATTTT.

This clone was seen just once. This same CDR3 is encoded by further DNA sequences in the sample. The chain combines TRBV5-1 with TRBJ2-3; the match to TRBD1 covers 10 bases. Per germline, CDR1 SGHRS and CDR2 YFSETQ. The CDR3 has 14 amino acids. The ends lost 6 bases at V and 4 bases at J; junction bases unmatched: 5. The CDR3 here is CASKGTGEADTQYF. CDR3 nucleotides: TGCGCCAGCAAAGGGACAGGGGAGGCAGATACGCAGTATTTT.

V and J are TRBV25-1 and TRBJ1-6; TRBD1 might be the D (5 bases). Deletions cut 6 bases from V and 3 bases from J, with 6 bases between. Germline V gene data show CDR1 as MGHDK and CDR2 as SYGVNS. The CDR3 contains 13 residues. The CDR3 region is CASRGDYNSPLHF. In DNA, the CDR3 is TGTGCCAGCAGAGGGGACTATAATTCACCCCTCCACTTT.

The CDR3 DNA reads TGTGCCAGCAGCTATGCGACAGGGATAAACTATGGCTACACCTTC. The encoded protein is CASSYATGINYGYTF. This chain connects TRBV5-6 to TRBJ1-2; 7 nucleotides line up with TRBD1. CDR1 SGHDT and CDR2 YYEEEE come from the germline V gene. V lost 3 bases and J lost 2; bases outside the gene matches: 7. The CDR3 is 15 residues long.

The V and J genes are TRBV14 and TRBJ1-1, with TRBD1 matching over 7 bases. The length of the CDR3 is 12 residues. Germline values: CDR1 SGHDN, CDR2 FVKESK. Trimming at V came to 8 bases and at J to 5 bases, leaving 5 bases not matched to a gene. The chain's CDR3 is CASGPGGTEAFF. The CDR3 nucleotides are TGTGCCAGCGGGCCAGGGGGGACTGAAGCTTTCTTT.